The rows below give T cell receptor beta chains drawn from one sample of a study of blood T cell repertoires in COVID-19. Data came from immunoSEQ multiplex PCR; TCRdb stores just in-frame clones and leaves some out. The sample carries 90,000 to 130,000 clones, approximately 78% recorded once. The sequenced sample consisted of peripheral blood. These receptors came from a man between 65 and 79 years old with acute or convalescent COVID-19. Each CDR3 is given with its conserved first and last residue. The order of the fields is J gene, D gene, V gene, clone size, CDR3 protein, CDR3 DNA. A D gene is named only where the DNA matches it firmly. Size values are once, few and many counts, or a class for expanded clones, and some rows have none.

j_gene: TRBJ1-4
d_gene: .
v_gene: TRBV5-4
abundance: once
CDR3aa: CASSSSLGFGGGNEKLFF
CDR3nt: TGTGCCAGCAGCTCTTCGCTCGGTTTCGGGGGGGGTAATGAAAAACTGTTTTTT

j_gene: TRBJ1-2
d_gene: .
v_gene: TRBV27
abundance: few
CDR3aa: CASSFLRASNYGYTF
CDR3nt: TGTGCCAGCAGTTTCCTGAGGGCATCCAACTATGGCTACACCTTC

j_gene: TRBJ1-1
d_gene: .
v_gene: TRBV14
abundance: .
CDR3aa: CASSLTVDRKAFF
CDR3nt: TGTGCCAGCAGCCTTACGGTCGACAGGAAAGCTTTCTTT

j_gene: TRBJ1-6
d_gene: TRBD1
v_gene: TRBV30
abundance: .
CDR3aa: CAWSRGTGRSPLHF
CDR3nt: TGTGCCTGGAGTAGGGGGACAGGGCGGTCACCCCTCCACTTT

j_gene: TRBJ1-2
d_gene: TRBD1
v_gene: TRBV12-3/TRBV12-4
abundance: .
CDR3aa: CASNPTGARSYTF
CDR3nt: TGTGCCAGCAACCCCACAGGGGCGCGTAGCTACACCTTC

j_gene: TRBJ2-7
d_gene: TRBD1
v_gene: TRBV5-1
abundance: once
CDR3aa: CASRDGQGREQYF
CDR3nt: TGCGCCAGCAGGGATGGACAGGGACGCGAGCAGTACTTC

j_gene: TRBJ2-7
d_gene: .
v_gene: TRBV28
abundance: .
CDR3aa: CASTLTGVYEQYF
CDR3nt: TGTGCCAGCACCTTAACGGGAGTCTACGAGCAGTACTTC

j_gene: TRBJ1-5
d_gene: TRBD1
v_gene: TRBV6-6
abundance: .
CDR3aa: CASSYPTGGEPQHF
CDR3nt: TGTGCCAGCAGTTACCCGACAGGGGGCGAGCCCCAGCATTTT

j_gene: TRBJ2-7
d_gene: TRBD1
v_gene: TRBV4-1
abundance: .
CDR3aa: CASSQEHRGSYEQYF
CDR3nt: TGCGCCAGCAGCCAAGAGCACAGGGGATCCTACGAGCAGTACTTC

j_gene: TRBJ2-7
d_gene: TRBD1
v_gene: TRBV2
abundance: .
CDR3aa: CASTPGQGSYEQYF
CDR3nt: TGTGCCAGCACCCCCGGACAGGGGAGTTACGAGCAGTACTTC

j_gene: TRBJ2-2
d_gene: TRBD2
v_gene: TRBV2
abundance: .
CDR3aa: CASTVLTSGRVGELFF
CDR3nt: TGTGCCAGCACGGTCTTGACTAGCGGGAGGGTCGGGGAGCTGTTTTTT

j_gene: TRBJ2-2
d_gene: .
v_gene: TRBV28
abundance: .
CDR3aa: CASSLLAGELFF
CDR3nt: TGTGCCAGCAGTTTGTTAGCCGGGGAGCTGTTTTTT

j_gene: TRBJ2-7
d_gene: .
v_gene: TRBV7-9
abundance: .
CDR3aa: CASSLVGSEQYF
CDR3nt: TGTGCCAGCAGCTTAGTAGGGAGCGAGCAGTACTTC

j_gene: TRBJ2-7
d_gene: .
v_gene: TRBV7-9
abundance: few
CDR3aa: CASSRVPYEQYF
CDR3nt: TGTGCCAGCAGCCGGGTACCCTACGAGCAGTACTTC

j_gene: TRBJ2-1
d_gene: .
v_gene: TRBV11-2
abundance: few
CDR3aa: CASSLSQRSYNEQFF
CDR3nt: TGTGCCAGCAGCTTATCCCAGCGGTCCTACAATGAGCAGTTCTTC

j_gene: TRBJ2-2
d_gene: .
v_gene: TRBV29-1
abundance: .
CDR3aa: CSVDIGARTTGELFF
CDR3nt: TGCAGCGTTGATATTGGGGCTAGGACCACCGGGGAGCTGTTTTTT

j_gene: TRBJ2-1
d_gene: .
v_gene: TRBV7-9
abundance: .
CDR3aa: CASSFEVRYNEQFF
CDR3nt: TGTGCCAGCAGCTTCGAGGTGAGGTACAATGAGCAGTTCTTC

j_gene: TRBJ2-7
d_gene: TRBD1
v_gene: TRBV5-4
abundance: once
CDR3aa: CASSLPGQGTSEQYF
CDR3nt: TGTGCCAGCAGCTTACCGGGACAGGGTACATCCGAGCAGTACTTC

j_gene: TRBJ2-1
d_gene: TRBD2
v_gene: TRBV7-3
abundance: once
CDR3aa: CASSPQTSGGNNEQFF
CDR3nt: TGTGCCAGCAGCCCCCAGACTAGCGGGGGGAACAATGAGCAGTTCTTC

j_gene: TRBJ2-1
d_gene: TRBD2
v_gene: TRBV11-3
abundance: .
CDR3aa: CASSLAAGLAGVGEQFF
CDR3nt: TGTGCCAGCAGCTTAGCCGCCGGACTAGCGGGAGTGGGAGAGCAGTTCTTC

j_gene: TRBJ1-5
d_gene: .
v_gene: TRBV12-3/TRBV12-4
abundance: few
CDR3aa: CASSFIGNQPQHF
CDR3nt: TGTGCCAGCAGTTTTATCGGGAATCAGCCCCAGCATTTT

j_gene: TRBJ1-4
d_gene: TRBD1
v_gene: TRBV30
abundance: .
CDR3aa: CAWSAGQATNEKLFF
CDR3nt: TGTGCCTGGAGCGCAGGACAGGCAACTAATGAAAAACTGTTTTTT

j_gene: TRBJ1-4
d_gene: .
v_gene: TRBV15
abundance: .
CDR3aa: CATSRDLRNEKLFF
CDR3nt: TGTGCCACCAGCAGAGATTTACGGAATGAAAAACTGTTTTTT

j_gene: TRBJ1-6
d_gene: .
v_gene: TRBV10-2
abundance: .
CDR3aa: CASSEQSGGAGTPLHF
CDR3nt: TGCGCCAGCAGTGAGCAGAGCGGGGGGGCAGGCACACCCCTCCACTTT

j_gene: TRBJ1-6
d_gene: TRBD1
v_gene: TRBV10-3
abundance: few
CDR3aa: CAISVQGDLNNSPLHF
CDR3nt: TGTGCCATCAGTGTACAGGGGGACTTGAATAATTCACCCCTCCACTTT

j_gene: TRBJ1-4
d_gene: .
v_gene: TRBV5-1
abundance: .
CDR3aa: CASSLSQGFNEKLFF
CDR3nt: TGCGCCAGCAGCTTATCACAGGGTTTCAATGAAAAACTGTTTTTT

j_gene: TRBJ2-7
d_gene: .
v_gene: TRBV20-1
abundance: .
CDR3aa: CSAVSGHEQYF
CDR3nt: TGCAGTGCTGTCAGCGGCCACGAGCAGTACTTC

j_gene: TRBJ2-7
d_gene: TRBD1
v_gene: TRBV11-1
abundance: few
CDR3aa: CASSLKGTGTSYEQYF
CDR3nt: TGTGCCAGCAGCTTAAAGGGGACAGGGACTTCCTACGAGCAGTACTTC

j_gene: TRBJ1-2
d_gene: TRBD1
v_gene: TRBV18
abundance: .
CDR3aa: CASSPMDRGNGYTF
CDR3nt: TGTGCCAGCTCACCAATGGACAGGGGGAATGGCTACACCTTC

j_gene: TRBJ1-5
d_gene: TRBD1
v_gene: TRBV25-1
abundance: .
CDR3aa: CASSEWAGGNQPQHF
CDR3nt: TGTGCCAGCAGTGAATGGGCAGGGGGAAATCAGCCCCAGCATTTT

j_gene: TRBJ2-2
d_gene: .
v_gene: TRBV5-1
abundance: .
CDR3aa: CASSNAPVPGTGELFF
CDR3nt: TGCGCCAGCAGCAATGCCCCGGTTCCCGGGACCGGGGAGCTGTTTTTT

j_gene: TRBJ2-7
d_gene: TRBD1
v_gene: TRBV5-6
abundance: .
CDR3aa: CASSRRGRQGYSYEQYF
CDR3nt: TGTGCCAGCAGCCGAAGAGGACGACAGGGTTACTCCTACGAGCAGTACTTC

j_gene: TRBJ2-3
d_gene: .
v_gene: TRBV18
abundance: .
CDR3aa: CASSSTQVDTQYF
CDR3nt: TGTGCCAGCTCATCTACTCAAGTGGATACGCAGTATTTT

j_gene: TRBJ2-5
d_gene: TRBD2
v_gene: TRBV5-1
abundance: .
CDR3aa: CASSLSSGYQETQYF
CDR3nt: TGCGCCAGCAGCTTGTCTAGCGGTTACCAAGAGACCCAGTACTTC

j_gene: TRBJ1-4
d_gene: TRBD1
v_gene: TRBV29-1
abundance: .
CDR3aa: CSVKSGTGNEKLFF
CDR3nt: TGCAGCGTGAAGTCCGGGACAGGGAACGAAAAACTGTTTTTT

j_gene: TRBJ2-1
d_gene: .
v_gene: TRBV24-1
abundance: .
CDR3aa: CATERTPYNEQFF
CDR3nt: TGTGCCACCGAGAGGACTCCATACAATGAGCAGTTCTTC

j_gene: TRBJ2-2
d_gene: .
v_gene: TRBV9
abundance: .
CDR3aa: CASSVTGLNTGELFF
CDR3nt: TGTGCCAGCAGCGTCACAGGGTTGAACACCGGGGAGCTGTTTTTT

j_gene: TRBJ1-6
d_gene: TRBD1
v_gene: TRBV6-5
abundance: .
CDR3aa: CASSYWEAGGYSPLHF
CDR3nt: TGTGCCAGCAGTTACTGGGAGGCAGGGGGTTATTCACCCCTCCACTTT

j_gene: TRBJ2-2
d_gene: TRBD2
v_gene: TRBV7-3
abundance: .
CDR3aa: CASSLAGGAVTGELFF
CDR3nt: TGTGCCAGCAGCTTAGCGGGGGGCGCGGTCACCGGGGAGCTGTTTTTT

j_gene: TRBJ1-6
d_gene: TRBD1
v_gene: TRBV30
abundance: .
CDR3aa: CAWRQTGRNNSPLHF
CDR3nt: TGTGCCTGGAGGCAGACAGGGAGAAATAATTCACCCCTCCACTTT

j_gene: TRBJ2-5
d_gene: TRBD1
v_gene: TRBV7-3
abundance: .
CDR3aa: CASSLSTGTEGTQYF
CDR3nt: TGTGCCAGCAGCTTATCAACCGGGACAGAAGGGACCCAGTACTTC

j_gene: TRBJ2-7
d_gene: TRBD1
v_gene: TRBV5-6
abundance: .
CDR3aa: CASRHRKDRGSYEQYF
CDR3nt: TGTGCCAGCAGGCACCGCAAAGACAGGGGATCCTACGAGCAGTACTTC

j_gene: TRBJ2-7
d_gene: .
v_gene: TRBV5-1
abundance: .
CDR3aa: CASSPGGDRVYEQYF
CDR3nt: TGCGCCAGCAGCCCCGGGGGGGACAGGGTGTACGAGCAGTACTTC

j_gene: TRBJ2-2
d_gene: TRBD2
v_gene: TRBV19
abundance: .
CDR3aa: CASSILLAGRDGELFF
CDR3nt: TGTGCCAGTAGTATCCTACTAGCGGGGAGGGACGGGGAGCTGTTTTTT